Presented here are 25 T cell receptor beta chains from one specimen sequenced in a study of blood T cells in healthy people across ages. Using a J-beta primer mix together with a sample-barcoded 5' primer, a second PCR was run for 7 to 11 cycles. TCRdb reanalysed the 5' RACE reads using MiXCR and keeps one entry per CDR3 protein. The table includes 730,000 or so distinct CDR3 sequences, more than 40% detected once. The sample comprised blood. All receptors derive from a woman in her fifties or sixties in good health.

In this sample, this clonotype turned up a few times. V usage is TRBV28 and J usage is TRBJ2-7, with 10 bases lining up with TRBD2. CDR3 size: 13 residues. The V gene end was trimmed by 9 bases and the J gene end by 0 bases; junction bases not matched to a gene: 2. In germline, CDR1 is MDHEN, CDR2 SYDVKM. CDR3 protein: CASTSGNSYEQYF. In nucleotides, the CDR3 is TGTGCCAGTACTAGCGGGAACTCCTACGAGCAGTACTTC. Full variable domain (rest looked up from reference TRBV28 and TRBJ2-7): DVKVTQSSRYLVKRTGEKVFLECVQDMDHENMFWYRQDPGLGLRLIYFSYDVKMKEKGDIPEGYSVSREKKERFSLILESASTNQTSMYLCASTSGNSYEQYFGPGTRLTVT.

Only a few counts were recorded for this clonotype. The chain combines TRBV15 with TRBJ2-6; D gene uncertain. Germline values: CDR1 LNHNV, CDR2 YYDKDF (reference sequence). CDR3 length: 17 residues. V lost 1 base and J lost 0, with 10 bases in between. In DNA form, the CDR3 reads TGTGCCACCAGCAGAGCCACAGAGATCTCTGGGGCCAACGTCCTGACTTTC. Translation gives CATSRATEISGANVLTF.

This clonotype showed up just a few times. This chain uses TRBV11-2 with TRBJ1-6, with D perhaps matching TRBD1 (5 bases). The CDR3 is made up of 16 amino acids. Between the trimmed V and J ends, which lost 2 bases and 3 bases, there was a span of 11 bases. Germline loops: CDR1 SGHAT, CDR2 FQNNGV. The CDR3 DNA sequence: TGTGCCAGCAGCTTAAAAGGGACGGGCTATAATTCACCCCTCCACTTT. It encodes CASSLKGTGYNSPLHF.

The chain employs TRBV29-1 and TRBJ2-3, with 9 bases lining up with TRBD1. Germline CDR1 SQVTM, CDR2 ANQGSEA. V dropped 8 bases and J dropped 5; count of bases not matched to a gene: 8. CDR3 length equals 13 residues. The CDR3 is CSSRTGDVDTQYF. The CDR3 nucleotides read TGCAGCTCTCGGACAGGGGATGTAGATACGCAGTATTTT.

This clonotype was counted between two and nine times. CDR3 sequence (DNA): TGCAGCGTCGCCCGGACAGGGGCTATGGATGAGCAGTTCTTC. Protein sequence: CSVARTGAMDEQFF. This chain links TRBV29-1 with TRBJ2-1; 9 bases match TRBD1. V lost 6 bases and J lost 8; bases outside the gene matches: 11. The CDR3 is 14 residues long. Germline V gene lookup returns CDR1 SQVTM and CDR2 ANQGSEA.

The genes are TRBV9 and TRBJ2-1, with 7 bases lining up with TRBD1. The J call may be mistaken, given a closer DNA end match to TRBJ2-7. This CDR3 has 15 residues. Germline-derived CDR1 and CDR2 are SGDLS and YYNGEE. The CDR3, as DNA: TGTGCCAGCAGCGGGACAGGAAACTCCTACAATGAGCAGTACTTC. The encoded protein is CASSGTGNSYNEQYF.

This clonotype was detected a few times. This chain links TRBV21-1 with TRBJ2-1; no check of the table's D call, TRBD1, against the DNA was made. TRBV21-1 is described as a pseudogene. This CDR3 contains 16 residues. CDR3 nucleotides: TGTGCCAGCAGCGCCGAGACAGGAGATTATTACAATGAGCAGTTCTTC. Amino acid sequence: CASSAETGDYYNEQFF.

This chain connects TRBV28 to TRBJ2-5; perhaps D is TRBD1 or TRBD2 (5 bases each). Per the germline V gene, CDR1 is MDHEN and CDR2 is SYDVKM. V lost 0 bases, J lost 3 bases, and 11 bases lay in between. The CDR3 extends over 15 amino acids. The CDR3 region has the DNA TGTGCCAGCAGTTTATGGGGACCAGGTGAAGAGACCCAGTACTTC. This codes for CASSLWGPGEETQYF.

This clonotype was detected many times. J is TRBJ2-7 and V is TRBV12-3 or TRBV12-4; D is unresolved. V gave up 9 bases and J gave up 0 bases, with 18 bases separating them. The length of the CDR3 is 15 residues. The chain's CDR3 is CASGRSLLSSYEQYF. The DNA of the CDR3 is TGTGCCAGTGGGCGCTCCCTTCTTAGCTCCTACGAGCAGTACTTC.

The chain combines TRBV9 with TRBJ2-5; the D call may be TRBD1 or TRBD2 (5 bases each). The DNA matches TRBJ2-7 better at its end, which makes the J call doubtful. Germline CDR1 is SGDLS and CDR2 is YYNGEE. The CDR3 has 14 residues. CDR3 DNA sequence: TGTGCCAGCAGCGTAGAAGGGACGAACTACGAGCAGTACTTC. It is translated as CASSVEGTNYEQYF.

This clonotype came up many times. This chain connects TRBV5-5 to TRBJ2-1, with TRBD1 matching over 9 bases. The V segment lost 2 bases and the J segment 8 bases; nucleotides outside the gene matches: 2. The germline V gene encodes CDR1 SGHKS and CDR2 YYEKEE (reference sequence). The CDR3 consists of 13 residues. The CDR3 loop reads CASSFGQGYEQFF. The DNA for the CDR3 is TGTGCCAGCAGCTTTGGACAGGGGTATGAGCAGTTCTTC.

The chain has TRBV29-1 and TRBJ1-1, with 7 bases lining up with TRBD1. The CDR3 loop spans 12 amino acids. Germline V CDR1 and CDR2: SQVTM, ANQGSEA. J gave up 6 bases and V 7 bases, and 8 bases lay outside the gene matches. Written as DNA, the CDR3 is TGCAGCGCATCCTCCCAGGGGGCTGAAGCTTTCTTT. Its protein is CSASSQGAEAFF.

This clonotype was seen more than once but under ten times. The chain employs TRBV20-1 and TRBJ1-2; TRBD1 might be the D (5 bases). The CDR3 consists of 15 residues. The V end was cut by 0 bases, the J end by 1 base, with 12 bases between. Germline CDR1 DFQATT, CDR2 SNEGSKA (reference sequence). CDR3: CSARDPQDYNYGYTF. CDR3 nucleotide sequence: TGCAGTGCTAGAGACCCACAGGACTATAACTATGGCTACACCTTC.

The chain employs TRBV29-1 and TRBJ2-7, with D possibly TRBD2 on 5 matching bases. V was cut by 4 bases and J by 3 bases, with 10 bases left in between. Germline V gene sequence: CDR1 SQVTM, CDR2 ANQGSEA. This CDR3 spans 12 amino acids. This CDR3 is CSVVLGSYEQYF. The CDR3 DNA is TGCAGCGTTGTCCTTGGGAGCTACGAGCAGTACTTC.

The chain recombines TRBV12-3 or TRBV12-4 with TRBJ1-2; maybe TRBD1 (5 bases). This CDR3 comprises 14 residues. With 6 bases removed from V and 4 bases from J, the gap between germline ends came to 15 bases. The CDR3 nucleotides are TGTGCCAGCAGGCCCTCCGGGACCTTCTATGGCTACACCTTC. Its protein product is CASRPSGTFYGYTF.

This clonotype was counted a few times. The CDR3 nucleotides are TGTGCCAGCGTCTGGGACAGAACCTACGAGCAGTACTTC. Residues: CASVWDRTYEQYF. The J gene is TRBJ2-7, the V gene TRBV2, with 7 nucleotides matching TRBD1. This CDR3 comprises 13 residues. V lost 8 bases and J lost 2; bases outside the gene matches: 6. Per the germline V gene, CDR1 is SNHLY and CDR2 is FYNNEI.

This rearrangement joins TRBV29-1 to TRBJ2-3, with D possibly being TRBD1 (5 bases). The CDR3 totals 13 residues. Germline CDR1 reads SQVTM; CDR2 reads ANQGSEA. The germline V and J ends were trimmed by 8 bases and 6 bases, with 18 bases remaining between them. The DNA of the CDR3 is TGCAGCACCCGGTCAGGAAAGGGGGATACGCAGTATTTT. Translated, it gives CSTRSGKGDTQYF.

With regard to this clonotype: At one end the junction does not follow the germline gene, possibly because of a read error. This chain links TRBV7-9 with TRBJ2-1, with 13 bases that match TRBD2. Germline V gene sequence: CDR1 SEHNR, CDR2 FQNEAQ (reference sequence). The CDR3 has 14 amino acids. In DNA form, the CDR3 reads TGTGCCCGCAGCTCTGGACTAGCGGGAGAGGTACAGTTCTTC. It is translated as CARSSGLAGEVQFF.

This clonotype occurred once. The gene calls are TRBV28 and TRBJ2-3; 15 bases are a match to TRBD2. V shed 6 bases and J 6 bases; nucleotides not matched to a gene: 10. CDR1 is MDHEN, CDR2 SYDVKM, per germline. The CDR3 is 17 residues long. Here the CDR3 reads CASSINFGTSGGDTQYF. CDR3 bases: TGTGCCAGCAGCATAAACTTCGGGACTAGCGGGGGGGATACGCAGTATTTT. Filled out from reference TRBV28 and TRBJ2-3, the complete variable domain reads DVKVTQSSRYLVKRTGEKVFLECVQDMDHENMFWYRQDPGLGLRLIYFSYDVKMKEKGDIPEGYSVSREKKERFSLILESASTNQTSMYLCASSINFGTSGGDTQYFGPGTRLTVL.

J is TRBJ2-5 and V is TRBV29-1; 9 positions match TRBD2. The J call is in doubt because the DNA end fits TRBJ2-7 better. Germline V gives CDR1 SQVTM, CDR2 ANQGSEA. This CDR3 is built from 13 residues. The CDR3 region is CSVALRLADEQYF. CDR3 nucleotide sequence: TGCAGCGTCGCACTTAGACTAGCGGACGAGCAGTACTTC.

With regard to this clonotype: A read error may explain this, as a much larger clone is one base away. The V and J genes are TRBV29-1 and TRBJ2-3; tentatively, D is TRBD2 (5 bases). Germline V gene data show CDR1 as SQVTM and CDR2 as ANQGSEA. This CDR3 comprises 15 residues. The germline V and J ends were trimmed by 4 bases and 3 bases, with 17 bases remaining between them. The chain's CDR3 is CSVGHQRQITDTQYF. DNA for the CDR3: TGCAGCGTTGGGCACCAGCGGCAGATTACAGATACGCAGTATTTT.

The rearrangement links TRBV20-1 to TRBJ1-5, with 10 nucleotides matching TRBD1. The CDR3 runs 15 residues. The trim removed 6 bases at V and 4 bases at J, leaving 9 bases unmatched. Germline V gene lookup returns CDR1 DFQATT and CDR2 SNEGSKA (reference sequence). CDR3 amino acids: CSAGTGVGGNQPQHF. The CDR3 DNA follows: TGCAGTGCCGGGACAGGGGTCGGGGGAAATCAGCCCCAGCATTTT.

This clonotype was found a few times. At one end the junction does not follow the germline gene, possibly because of a read error. The V gene is TRBV29-1, the J gene TRBJ1-5, with 9 bases fitting TRBD1. This CDR3 is 14 amino acids long. The germline V gene encodes CDR1 SQVTM and CDR2 ANQGSEA. In nucleotides, the CDR3 is TGCGGCGTAGGGGGACAGGGCGGACATCAGCCCCAGCATTTT. Its translation is CGVGGQGGHQPQHF.

The chain has TRBV5-6 and TRBJ2-3; 9 bases agree with TRBD2. Germline CDR1 reads SGHDT; CDR2 reads YYEEEE. V gave up 4 bases and J gave up 0 bases; unmatched junction bases: 6. The CDR3 loop spans 16 amino acids. The CDR3 protein is CASSAGLALSTDTQYF. The CDR3 coding sequence is TGTGCCAGCAGCGCTGGACTAGCGCTTAGCACAGATACGCAGTATTTT.

The V and J genes are TRBV6-1 and TRBJ1-5, with D possibly TRBD1 on 5 matching bases. The CDR3 extends over 13 amino acids. V lost 7 bases and J 2 bases, leaving 9 bases between the germline ends. Germline V CDR1 and CDR2: MNHNS, SASEGT. Here the CDR3 DNA reads TGTGCCAGCACGAAGGGACGCAATCAGCCCCAGCATTTT. It is translated as CASTKGRNQPQHF.